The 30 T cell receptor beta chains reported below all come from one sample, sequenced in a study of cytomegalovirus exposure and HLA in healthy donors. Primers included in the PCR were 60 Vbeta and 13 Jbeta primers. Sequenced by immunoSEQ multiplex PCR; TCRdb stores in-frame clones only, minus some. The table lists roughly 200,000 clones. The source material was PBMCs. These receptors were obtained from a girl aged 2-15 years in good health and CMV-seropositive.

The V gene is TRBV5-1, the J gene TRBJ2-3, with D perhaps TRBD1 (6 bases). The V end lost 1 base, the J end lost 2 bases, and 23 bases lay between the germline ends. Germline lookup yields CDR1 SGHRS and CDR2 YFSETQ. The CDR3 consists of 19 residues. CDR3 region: CASSLIRIGGWGNTDTQYF. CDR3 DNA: TGCGCCAGCAGCTTGATACGGATAGGGGGATGGGGTAACACAGATACGCAGTATTTT.

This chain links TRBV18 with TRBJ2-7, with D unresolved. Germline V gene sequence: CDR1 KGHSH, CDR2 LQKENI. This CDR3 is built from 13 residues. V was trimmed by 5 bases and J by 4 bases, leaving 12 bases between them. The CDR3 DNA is TGTGCCAGCTCAATGGGCAGAATGTACGAGCAGTACTTC. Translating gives CASSMGRMYEQYF.

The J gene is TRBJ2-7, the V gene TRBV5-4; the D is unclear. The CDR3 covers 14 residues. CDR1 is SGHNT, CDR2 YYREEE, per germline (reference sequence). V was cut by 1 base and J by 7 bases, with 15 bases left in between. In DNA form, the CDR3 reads TGTGCCAGCAGCTTGCCCACGCGGCCCCGTGAGCAGTACTTC. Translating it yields CASSLPTRPREQYF. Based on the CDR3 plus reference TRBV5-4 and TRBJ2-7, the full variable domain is ETGVTQSPTHLIKTRGQQVTLRCSSQSGHNTVSWYQQALGQGPQFIFQYYREEENGRGNFPPRFSGLQFPNYSSELNVNALELDDSALYLCASSLPTRPREQYFGPGTRLTVT.

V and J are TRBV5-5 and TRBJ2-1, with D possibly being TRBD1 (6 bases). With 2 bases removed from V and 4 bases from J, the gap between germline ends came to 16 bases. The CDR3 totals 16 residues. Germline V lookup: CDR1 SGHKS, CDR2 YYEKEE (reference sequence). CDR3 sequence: CASSFNQGSWYNEQFF. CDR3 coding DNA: TGTGCCAGCAGCTTTAATCAGGGGAGTTGGTACAATGAGCAGTTCTTC.

In DNA form, the CDR3 reads TGTGCCAGCAGCGCCCAGGGGAAGAGAGCCTACAATGAGCAGTTCTTC. As protein: CASSAQGKRAYNEQFF. This rearrangement joins TRBV9 to TRBJ2-1; D might be TRBD1 (6 bases). V lost 3 bases and J 2 bases, leaving 15 bases between the germline ends. From germline, CDR1 is SGDLS and CDR2 YYNGEE. The CDR3 is 16 amino acids.

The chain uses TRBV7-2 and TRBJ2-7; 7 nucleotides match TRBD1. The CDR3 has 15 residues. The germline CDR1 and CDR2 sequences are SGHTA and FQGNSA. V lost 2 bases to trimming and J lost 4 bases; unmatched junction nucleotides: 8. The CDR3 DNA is TGTGCCAGCAGCTTATCCGGGACAGCTGAATACGAGCAGTACTTC. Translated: CASSLSGTAEYEQYF.

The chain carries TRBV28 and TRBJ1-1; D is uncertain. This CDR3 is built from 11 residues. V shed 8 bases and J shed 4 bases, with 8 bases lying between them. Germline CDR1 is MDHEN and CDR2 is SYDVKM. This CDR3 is CASRDFTEAFF. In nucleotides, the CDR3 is TGTGCCAGCCGAGATTTCACTGAAGCTTTCTTT.

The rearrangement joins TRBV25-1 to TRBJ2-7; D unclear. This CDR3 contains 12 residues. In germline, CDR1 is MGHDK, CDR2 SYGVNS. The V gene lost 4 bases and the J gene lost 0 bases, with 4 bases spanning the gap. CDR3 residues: CASSAYSYEQYF. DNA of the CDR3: TGTGCCAGCAGTGCGTACTCCTACGAGCAGTACTTC.

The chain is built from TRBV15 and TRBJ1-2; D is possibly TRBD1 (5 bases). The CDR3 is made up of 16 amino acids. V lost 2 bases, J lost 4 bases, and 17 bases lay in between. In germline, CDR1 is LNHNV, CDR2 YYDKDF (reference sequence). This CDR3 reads CATSRPGWRGPYGYTF. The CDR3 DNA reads TGTGCCACCAGCAGACCCGGTTGGAGGGGCCCCTATGGCTACACCTTC.

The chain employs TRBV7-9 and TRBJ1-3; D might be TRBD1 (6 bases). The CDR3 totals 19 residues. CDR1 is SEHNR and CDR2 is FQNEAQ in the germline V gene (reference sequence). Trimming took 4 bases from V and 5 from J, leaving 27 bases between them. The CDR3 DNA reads TGTGCCAGCAGCTCCTATCACCTAACAGGGCCAATCTCCAGAAACACCATATATTTT. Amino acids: CASSSYHLTGPISRNTIYF.

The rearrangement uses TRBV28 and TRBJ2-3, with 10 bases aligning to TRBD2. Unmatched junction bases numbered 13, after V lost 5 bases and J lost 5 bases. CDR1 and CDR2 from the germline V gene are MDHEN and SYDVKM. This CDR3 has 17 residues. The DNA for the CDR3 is TGTGCCAGCAGTAGACCCCTAGCGGGAGCCCCCCAAGATACGCAGTATTTT. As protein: CASSRPLAGAPQDTQYF.

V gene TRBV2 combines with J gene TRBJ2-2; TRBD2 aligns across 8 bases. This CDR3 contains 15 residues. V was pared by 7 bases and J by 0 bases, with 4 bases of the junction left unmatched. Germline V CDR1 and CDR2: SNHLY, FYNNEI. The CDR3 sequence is CASNREGPNTGELFF. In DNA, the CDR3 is TGTGCCAGCAACCGGGAGGGGCCGAACACCGGGGAGCTGTTTTTT. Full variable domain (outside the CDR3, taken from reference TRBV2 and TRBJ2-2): EPEVTQTPSHQVTQMGQEVILRCVPISNHLYFYWYRQILGQKVEFLVSFYNNEISEKSEIFDDQFSVERPDGSNFTLKIRSTKLEDSAMYFCASNREGPNTGELFFGEGSRLTVL.

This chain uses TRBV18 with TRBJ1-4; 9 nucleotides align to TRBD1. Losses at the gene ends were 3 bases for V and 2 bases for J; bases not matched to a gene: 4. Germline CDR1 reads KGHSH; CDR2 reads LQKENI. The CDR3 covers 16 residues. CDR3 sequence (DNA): TGTGCCAGCTCACCCCAACAGGGGGCGACTAATGAAAAACTGTTTTTT. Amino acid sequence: CASSPQQGATNEKLFF.

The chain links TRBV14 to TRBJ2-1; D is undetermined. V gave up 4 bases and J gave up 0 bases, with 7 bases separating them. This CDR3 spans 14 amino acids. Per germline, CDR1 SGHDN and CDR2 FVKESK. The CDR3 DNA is TGTGCCAGCAGCCCAGTTTACTCCTACAATGAGCAGTTCTTC. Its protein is CASSPVYSYNEQFF. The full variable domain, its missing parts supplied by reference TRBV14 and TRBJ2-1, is EAGVTQFPSHSVIEKGQTVTLRCDPISGHDNLYWYRRVMGKEIKFLLHFVKESKQDESGMPNNRFLAERTGGTYSTLKVQPAELEDSGVYFCASSPVYSYNEQFFGPGTRLTVL.

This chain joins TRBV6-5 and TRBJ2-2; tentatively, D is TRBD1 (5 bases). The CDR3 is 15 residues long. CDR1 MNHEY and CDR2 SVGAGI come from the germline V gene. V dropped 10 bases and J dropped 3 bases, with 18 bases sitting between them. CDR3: CATTWGSSHTGELFF. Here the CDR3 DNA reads TGTGCCACCACGTGGGGCAGCTCTCACACCGGGGAGCTGTTTTTT.

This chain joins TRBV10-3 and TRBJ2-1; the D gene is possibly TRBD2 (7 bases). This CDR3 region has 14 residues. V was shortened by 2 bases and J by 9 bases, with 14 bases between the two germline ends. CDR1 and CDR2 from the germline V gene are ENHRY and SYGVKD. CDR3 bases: TGTGCCATCAGTGAGCCCCTAGGGGGGGGTGAGCAGTTCTTC. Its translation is CAISEPLGGGEQFF.

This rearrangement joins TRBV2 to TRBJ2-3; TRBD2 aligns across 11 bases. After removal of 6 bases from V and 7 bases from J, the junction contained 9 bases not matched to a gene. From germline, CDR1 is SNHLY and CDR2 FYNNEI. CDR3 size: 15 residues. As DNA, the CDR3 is TGTGCCAGCAGGGGGACTAGCGGATTACAAAATACGCAGTATTTT. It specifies CASRGTSGLQNTQYF.

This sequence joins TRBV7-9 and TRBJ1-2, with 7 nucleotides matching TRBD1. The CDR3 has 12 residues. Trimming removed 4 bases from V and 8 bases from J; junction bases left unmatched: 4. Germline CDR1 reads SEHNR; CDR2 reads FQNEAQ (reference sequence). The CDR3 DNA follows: TGTGCCAGCAGCTCCGGGACAGTCGGCTACACCTTC. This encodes CASSSGTVGYTF.

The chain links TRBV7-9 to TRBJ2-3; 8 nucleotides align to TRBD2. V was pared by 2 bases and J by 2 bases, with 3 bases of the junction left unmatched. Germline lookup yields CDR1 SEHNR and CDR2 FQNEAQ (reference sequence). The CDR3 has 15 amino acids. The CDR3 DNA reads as TGTGCCAGCAGCTTACTAGCGGGCCCCACAGATACGCAGTATTTT. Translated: CASSLLAGPTDTQYF.

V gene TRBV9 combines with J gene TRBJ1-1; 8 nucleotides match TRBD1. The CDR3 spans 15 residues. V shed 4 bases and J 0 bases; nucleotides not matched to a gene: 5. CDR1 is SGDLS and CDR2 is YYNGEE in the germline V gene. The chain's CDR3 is CASSLTGGMNTEAFF. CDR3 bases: TGTGCCAGCAGCTTAACAGGGGGGATGAACACTGAAGCTTTCTTT. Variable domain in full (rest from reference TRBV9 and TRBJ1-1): DSGVTQTPKHLITATGQRVTLRCSPRSGDLSVYWYQQSLDQGLQFLIQYYNGEERAKGNILERFSAQQFPDLHSELNLSSLELGDSALYFCASSLTGGMNTEAFFGQGTRLTVV.

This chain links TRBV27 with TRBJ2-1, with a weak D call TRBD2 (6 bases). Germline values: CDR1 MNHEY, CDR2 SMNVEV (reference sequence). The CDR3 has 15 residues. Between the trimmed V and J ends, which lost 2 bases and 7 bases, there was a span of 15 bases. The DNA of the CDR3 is TGTGCCAGCAGTTTACGACGGGAGAAGACTAATGAGCAGTTCTTC. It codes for CASSLRREKTNEQFF.

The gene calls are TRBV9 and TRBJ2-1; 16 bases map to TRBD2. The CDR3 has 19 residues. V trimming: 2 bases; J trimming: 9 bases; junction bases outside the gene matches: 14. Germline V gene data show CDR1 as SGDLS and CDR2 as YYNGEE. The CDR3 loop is CASSVGGGLAGGPHGEQFF. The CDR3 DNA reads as TGTGCCAGCAGCGTGGGGGGGGGACTAGCGGGAGGGCCCCACGGTGAGCAGTTCTTC.

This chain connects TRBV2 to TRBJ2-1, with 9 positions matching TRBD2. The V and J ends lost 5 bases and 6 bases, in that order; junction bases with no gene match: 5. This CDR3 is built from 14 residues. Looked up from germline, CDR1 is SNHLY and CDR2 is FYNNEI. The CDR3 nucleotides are TGTGCCAGCAGTCTCGGGACTAGCTTCAATGAGCAGTTCTTC. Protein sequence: CASSLGTSFNEQFF.

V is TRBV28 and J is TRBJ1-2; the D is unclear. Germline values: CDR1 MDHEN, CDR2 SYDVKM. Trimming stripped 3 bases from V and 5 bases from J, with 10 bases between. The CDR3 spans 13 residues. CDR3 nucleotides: TGTGCCAGCAGTTTGACTGGCCGATATGGCTACACCTTC. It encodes CASSLTGRYGYTF.

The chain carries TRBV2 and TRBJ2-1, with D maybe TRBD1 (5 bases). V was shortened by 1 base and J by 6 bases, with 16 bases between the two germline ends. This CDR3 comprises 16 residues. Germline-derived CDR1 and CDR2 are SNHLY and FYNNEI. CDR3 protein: CASSEEGIPTSNEQFF. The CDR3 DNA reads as TGTGCCAGCAGTGAAGAGGGGATCCCCACCTCCAATGAGCAGTTCTTC. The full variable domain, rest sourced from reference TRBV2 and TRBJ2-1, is EPEVTQTPSHQVTQMGQEVILRCVPISNHLYFYWYRQILGQKVEFLVSFYNNEISEKSEIFDDQFSVERPDGSNFTLKIRSTKLEDSAMYFCASSEEGIPTSNEQFFGPGTRLTVL.

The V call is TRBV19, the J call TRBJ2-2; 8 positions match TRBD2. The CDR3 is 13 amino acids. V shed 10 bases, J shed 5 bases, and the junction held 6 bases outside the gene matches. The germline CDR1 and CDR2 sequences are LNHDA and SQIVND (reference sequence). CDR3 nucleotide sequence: TGTGCCACCGGGGGGGTTGGGACCGGGGAGCTGTTTTTT. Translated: CATGGVGTGELFF.

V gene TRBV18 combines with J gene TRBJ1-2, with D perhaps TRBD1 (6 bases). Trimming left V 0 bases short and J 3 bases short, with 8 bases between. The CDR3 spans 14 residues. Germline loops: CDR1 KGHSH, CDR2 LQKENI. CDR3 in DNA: TGTGCCAGCTCACCACCGGCAGGGGACTATGGCTACACCTTC. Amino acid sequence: CASSPPAGDYGYTF.

In DNA, the CDR3 is TGTGCCAGCAGTTTATCACAGGGCCCAGATACGCAGTATTTT. Amino acids: CASSLSQGPDTQYF. The chain recombines TRBV28 with TRBJ2-3; TRBD1 might be the D (6 bases). V was cut by 1 base and J by 4 bases, with 9 bases left in between. Germline V gene data show CDR1 as MDHEN and CDR2 as SYDVKM. This CDR3 is 14 amino acids long.

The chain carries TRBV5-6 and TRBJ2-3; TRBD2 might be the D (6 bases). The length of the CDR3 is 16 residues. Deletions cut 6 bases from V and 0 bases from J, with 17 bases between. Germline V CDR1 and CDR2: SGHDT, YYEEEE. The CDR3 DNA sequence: TGTGCCAGCACTCTAGGGAGGCTGAGAAGCACAGATACGCAGTATTTT. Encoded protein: CASTLGRLRSTDTQYF.

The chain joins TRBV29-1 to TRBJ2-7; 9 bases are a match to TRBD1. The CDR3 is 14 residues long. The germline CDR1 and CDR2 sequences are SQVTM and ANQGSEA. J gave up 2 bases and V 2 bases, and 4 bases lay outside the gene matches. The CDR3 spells CSVEPGTGPYEQYF. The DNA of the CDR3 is TGCAGCGTTGAACCCGGGACAGGGCCCTACGAGCAGTACTTC.